The rows below give T cell receptor beta chains drawn from one sample of a study of T cells expressing NK-cell markers. TCRdb reprocessed the 5' RACE reads and stores each CDR3 protein as one record, lacking DNA. In total, the table holds roughly 420,000 distinct CDR3 sequences. Sample: blood T cells: a sorted CD56 or NKG2C T cell subset, CD4+ or CD8+ T cells, or bulk PBMC T cells (not recorded which). Source of these receptors: a woman aged 18-69 years in good health. CDR3s include the opening cysteine and the closing phenylalanine or tryptophan. Fields, in order: J gene, V gene, CDR3 protein.

j_call: TRBJ2-3; v_call: TRBV10-3; cdr3_aa: CASKIASGRGTQYF
j_call: TRBJ2-7; v_call: TRBV30; cdr3_aa: CAWAGGPYEQYF
j_call: TRBJ2-7; v_call: TRBV4-3; cdr3_aa: CASSQEIGGGSYEQYF
j_call: TRBJ2-7; v_call: TRBV7-9; cdr3_aa: CASSPTGQGANEQYF
j_call: TRBJ1-2; v_call: TRBV12-3/TRBV12-4; cdr3_aa: CASSPNRENYGYTF
j_call: TRBJ1-2; v_call: TRBV9; cdr3_aa: CASSVVELGGYGYTF
j_call: TRBJ1-6; v_call: TRBV6-2/TRBV6-3; cdr3_aa: CASSYGSTLHF
j_call: TRBJ1-4; v_call: TRBV7-9; cdr3_aa: CASSSGQPNEKLFF
j_call: TRBJ2-1; v_call: TRBV3-1; cdr3_aa: CASSWGTGYNEQFF
j_call: TRBJ2-3; v_call: TRBV10-3; cdr3_aa: CAIGLGTSSPDTQYF
j_call: TRBJ2-1; v_call: TRBV5-1; cdr3_aa: CASSTGLVNYNEQFF
j_call: TRBJ2-1; v_call: TRBV30; cdr3_aa: CAWSGDRAEQFF
j_call: TRBJ1-5; v_call: TRBV11-1; cdr3_aa: CASSRHTGSPSSNQPQHF
j_call: TRBJ2-1; v_call: TRBV20-1; cdr3_aa: CSAMAGGLNEQFF
j_call: TRBJ2-3; v_call: TRBV28; cdr3_aa: CASRQTSGREYTQYF
j_call: TRBJ2-7; v_call: TRBV25-1; cdr3_aa: CASSTGGAGYEQYF
j_call: TRBJ2-5; v_call: TRBV7-6; cdr3_aa: CASSLAGEWAETQYF
j_call: TRBJ2-3; v_call: TRBV5-4; cdr3_aa: CASWSGGPPDTQYF
j_call: TRBJ1-5; v_call: TRBV20-1; cdr3_aa: CSARYRDRVNQPQHF
j_call: TRBJ2-7; v_call: TRBV4-3; cdr3_aa: CASSQEVHGTPYEQYF
j_call: TRBJ2-1; v_call: TRBV20-1; cdr3_aa: CSARDLAAGFYNEQFF
j_call: TRBJ2-2; v_call: TRBV11-2; cdr3_aa: CASSLAGTMSGELFF
j_call: TRBJ2-2; v_call: TRBV3-1; cdr3_aa: CASSRQGVVGELFF
j_call: TRBJ2-7; v_call: TRBV9; cdr3_aa: CASSVGGEWYEQYF
j_call: TRBJ2-1; v_call: TRBV27; cdr3_aa: CASSLRAALNNEQFF
j_call: TRBJ1-2; v_call: TRBV11-2; cdr3_aa: CASSFFLGLPGRGYTF
j_call: TRBJ1-5; v_call: TRBV20-1; cdr3_aa: CSARVGAAAAPQHF
j_call: TRBJ1-5; v_call: TRBV7-9; cdr3_aa: CASSLASTANQPQHF
j_call: TRBJ1-5; v_call: TRBV27; cdr3_aa: CASSGRNQPQHF
j_call: TRBJ1-1; v_call: TRBV7-9; cdr3_aa: CASSLSGGRDTEAFF
j_call: TRBJ1-2; v_call: TRBV20-1; cdr3_aa: CSGLGDRNYGYTF
j_call: TRBJ2-6; v_call: TRBV6-2/TRBV6-3; cdr3_aa: CASSVLAGPLSGANVLTF
j_call: TRBJ1-2; v_call: TRBV7-9; cdr3_aa: CASSQREGYGYTF
j_call: TRBJ2-3; v_call: TRBV6-1; cdr3_aa: CASSPGLADTDTQYF
j_call: TRBJ2-5; v_call: TRBV12-3/TRBV12-4; cdr3_aa: CASSLRAGLQETQYF
j_call: TRBJ1-2; v_call: TRBV3-1; cdr3_aa: CASSPTRTGDYGYTF
j_call: TRBJ2-1; v_call: TRBV12-3/TRBV12-4; cdr3_aa: CASSLRRDSYNEQFF
j_call: TRBJ2-4; v_call: TRBV11-2; cdr3_aa: CASSLNGRVKLAKNIQYF
j_call: TRBJ1-1; v_call: TRBV5-1; cdr3_aa: CASSLAADTEAFF
j_call: TRBJ2-4; v_call: TRBV12-3/TRBV12-4; cdr3_aa: CASTLHPDRDENIQYF
j_call: TRBJ1-5; v_call: TRBV7-2; cdr3_aa: CASTEQPNSNQPQHF
j_call: TRBJ2-1; v_call: TRBV7-6; cdr3_aa: CASSADPSLRNEQFF
j_call: TRBJ1-2; v_call: TRBV14; cdr3_aa: CASSQDRTDYGYTF
j_call: TRBJ2-2; v_call: TRBV7-9; cdr3_aa: CAGGSANTGELFF
j_call: TRBJ2-7; v_call: TRBV20-1; cdr3_aa: CSVGMGGGLTLEQYF
j_call: TRBJ2-1; v_call: TRBV20-1; cdr3_aa: CSAKGVWLAGSYNEQFF